This is a list of T cell receptor beta chains from one sample in a study of CD8 T cells in Susac syndrome. From the immunoSEQ multiplex PCR reads, TCRdb called clonotypes with MiXCR, one entry per CDR3 protein. The table has 120,000 or so distinct CDR3 sequences, over 95% seen once. The specimen sequenced was CD4+ T cells from PBMCs. Receptors originate from a human donor with Susac syndrome. CDR3s include the opening cysteine and the closing phenylalanine or tryptophan. The order of the fields is J gene, V gene, clone size, D gene, CDR3 DNA, CDR3 protein. D genes are given only for firm matches. Part of the rows lack a size; the others show once, few, many or a class for expanded clones.

j_gene: TRBJ1-1
v_gene: TRBV5-1
abundance: once
d_gene: .
CDR3nt: TGCGCCAGCAGCTTGGTCACGAACACTGAAGCTTTCTTT
CDR3aa: CASSLVTNTEAFF

j_gene: TRBJ2-7
v_gene: TRBV3-1
abundance: once
d_gene: .
CDR3nt: TGTGCCAGCAGCCCCCCCGGGCAGGGCGCCTACGAGCAGTACTTC
CDR3aa: CASSPPGQGAYEQYF

j_gene: TRBJ2-2
v_gene: TRBV11-1
abundance: .
d_gene: TRBD1
CDR3nt: TGTGCCAGCAGCGCGGACAGGGCCGGGGAGCTGTTTTTT
CDR3aa: CASSADRAGELFF

j_gene: TRBJ1-1
v_gene: TRBV20-1
abundance: .
d_gene: .
CDR3nt: TGCAGTGCTCCCTACGGAAAGGCTTTCTTT
CDR3aa: CSAPYGKAFF

j_gene: TRBJ2-3
v_gene: TRBV5-4
abundance: .
d_gene: .
CDR3nt: TGTGCCAGCAGCCCTGGGGGGCACACAGATACGCAGTATTTT
CDR3aa: CASSPGGHTDTQYF

j_gene: TRBJ2-7
v_gene: TRBV28
abundance: .
d_gene: TRBD2
CDR3nt: TGTGCCAGCAGTTCTCCGGGACTAGCGGGAGGGCGTAGCTCCTACGAGCAGTACTTC
CDR3aa: CASSSPGLAGGRSSYEQYF

j_gene: TRBJ2-7
v_gene: TRBV30
abundance: .
d_gene: .
CDR3nt: TGTGCCTGGAGTGCGCAGGGGTCCTACGAGCAGTACTTC
CDR3aa: CAWSAQGSYEQYF

j_gene: TRBJ2-1
v_gene: TRBV30
abundance: .
d_gene: TRBD2
CDR3nt: TGTGCCTGGAGTGAACTAGCGCCCAATGAGCAGTTCTTC
CDR3aa: CAWSELAPNEQFF

j_gene: TRBJ1-1
v_gene: TRBV20-1
abundance: .
d_gene: TRBD1
CDR3nt: TGCAGTGCTAGAGATTCCCAAAAGGACAGGTTGATCACTGAAGCTTTCTTT
CDR3aa: CSARDSQKDRLITEAFF

j_gene: TRBJ2-5
v_gene: TRBV5-1
abundance: .
d_gene: .
CDR3nt: TGCGCCAGCAGGGGCCTGATCGGGACCTCCCGAGCGGAGACCCAGTACTTC
CDR3aa: CASRGLIGTSRAETQYF

j_gene: TRBJ1-2
v_gene: TRBV3-1
abundance: .
d_gene: .
CDR3nt: TGTGCCAGCAGCCAAGCTACGGATATCTATGGCTACACCTTC
CDR3aa: CASSQATDIYGYTF

j_gene: TRBJ2-3
v_gene: TRBV7-2
abundance: .
d_gene: .
CDR3nt: TGTGCCAGCAGCTTTCCGCTTTCGGGCACAGATACGCAGTATTTT
CDR3aa: CASSFPLSGTDTQYF

j_gene: TRBJ2-1
v_gene: TRBV5-6
abundance: .
d_gene: TRBD2
CDR3nt: TGTGCCAGCAGCTTGTCGTTCGCTAGCGGGAGGTGGGAGCAGTTCTTC
CDR3aa: CASSLSFASGRWEQFF

j_gene: TRBJ2-3
v_gene: TRBV29-1
abundance: .
d_gene: .
CDR3nt: TGCAGCGTTGCCCAGGGATCAGATACGCAGTATTTT
CDR3aa: CSVAQGSDTQYF

j_gene: TRBJ2-7
v_gene: TRBV4-1
abundance: .
d_gene: TRBD2
CDR3nt: TGCGCCAGCAGCCAACGGTCTAGACTAGCGGGAATCTACGAGCAGTACTTC
CDR3aa: CASSQRSRLAGIYEQYF

j_gene: TRBJ2-7
v_gene: TRBV25-1
abundance: .
d_gene: .
CDR3nt: TGTGCCAGCAGTTCAGGGTCTAGGGACGAGCAGTACTTC
CDR3aa: CASSSGSRDEQYF

j_gene: TRBJ1-2
v_gene: TRBV29-1
abundance: .
d_gene: TRBD1
CDR3nt: TGCAGCGCCCTATCAGCAGGGGGCTCCAGCTACACCTTC
CDR3aa: CSALSAGGSSYTF

j_gene: TRBJ2-5
v_gene: TRBV5-4
abundance: .
d_gene: .
CDR3nt: TGTGCCAGCAGCTTGGAAGGAGGGGACACCCAGTACTTC
CDR3aa: CASSLEGGDTQYF

j_gene: TRBJ2-1
v_gene: TRBV4-3
abundance: .
d_gene: .
CDR3nt: TGCGCCAGCAGCCAAGGGGACCCGAACGGGAATGAGCAGTTCTTC
CDR3aa: CASSQGDPNGNEQFF

j_gene: TRBJ1-1
v_gene: TRBV29-1
abundance: .
d_gene: TRBD1
CDR3nt: TGCAGCGTTACAGGGGACACTGAAGCTTTCTTT
CDR3aa: CSVTGDTEAFF

j_gene: TRBJ1-1
v_gene: TRBV20-1
abundance: .
d_gene: .
CDR3nt: TGCAGTGCTAGTTCCGTACTCGAAGCTTTCTTT
CDR3aa: CSASSVLEAFF

j_gene: TRBJ2-1
v_gene: TRBV2
abundance: few
d_gene: .
CDR3nt: TGTGCCAGCAGCCCCTACAATGAGCAGTTCTTC
CDR3aa: CASSPYNEQFF

j_gene: TRBJ1-1
v_gene: TRBV2
abundance: .
d_gene: .
CDR3nt: TGTGCCAGCAGTGGGTGGGCCAACACTGAAGCTTTCTTT
CDR3aa: CASSGWANTEAFF

j_gene: TRBJ1-5
v_gene: TRBV29-1
abundance: .
d_gene: .
CDR3nt: TGCAGCGTCGTCTTGACGGACCCCAATCAGCCCCAGCATTTT
CDR3aa: CSVVLTDPNQPQHF

j_gene: TRBJ1-5
v_gene: TRBV15
abundance: .
d_gene: .
CDR3nt: TGTGCCACCAGCCCAGGGACCACGAGCAATCAGCCCCAGCATTTT
CDR3aa: CATSPGTTSNQPQHF

j_gene: TRBJ2-1
v_gene: TRBV3-1
abundance: .
d_gene: .
CDR3nt: TGTGCCAGCAGCCCCCGCACAGGGTCCTACAATGAGCAGTTCTTC
CDR3aa: CASSPRTGSYNEQFF

j_gene: TRBJ2-5
v_gene: TRBV30
abundance: few
d_gene: .
CDR3nt: TGTGCCTCTGCGGGCCAAGAGACCCAGTACTTC
CDR3aa: CASAGQETQYF

j_gene: TRBJ2-7
v_gene: TRBV20-1
abundance: .
d_gene: TRBD2
CDR3nt: TGCAGTGCTCCCGGGACTAGCGGGACCTACGAGCAGTACTTC
CDR3aa: CSAPGTSGTYEQYF

j_gene: TRBJ2-5
v_gene: TRBV21-1
abundance: .
d_gene: .
CDR3nt: TGTGCCAGCAGCAAAGCCTGTTTCGGACTAGCGGGAGCCTCACCTTTACTCCCCCAGGAGACCCAGTACTTC
CDR3aa: CASSKACFGLAGASPLLPQETQYF

j_gene: TRBJ1-1
v_gene: TRBV3-1
abundance: .
d_gene: .
CDR3nt: TGTGCCAGCAGCCAAAAGGGGGTGAACACTGAAGCTTTCTTT
CDR3aa: CASSQKGVNTEAFF

j_gene: TRBJ2-5
v_gene: TRBV5-6
abundance: .
d_gene: .
CDR3nt: TGTGCCAGCAGCTCCGCCGGGACGTCACAAGAGACCCAGTACTTC
CDR3aa: CASSSAGTSQETQYF

j_gene: TRBJ2-7
v_gene: TRBV3-1
abundance: .
d_gene: .
CDR3nt: TGTGCCAGCAGCCAGGCTAGCTGGGCAGGGGAGCAGTACTTC
CDR3aa: CASSQASWAGEQYF

j_gene: TRBJ2-4
v_gene: TRBV29-1
abundance: .
d_gene: .
CDR3nt: TGCAGCGCCGGAGACAGATACGCAAACATTCAGTACTTC
CDR3aa: CSAGDRYANIQYF

j_gene: TRBJ2-7
v_gene: TRBV28
abundance: .
d_gene: TRBD1
CDR3nt: TGTGCCAGTCGGGACAGCCACTCCTACGAGCAGTACTTC
CDR3aa: CASRDSHSYEQYF

j_gene: TRBJ1-2
v_gene: TRBV2
abundance: .
d_gene: .
CDR3nt: TGTGCCAGCAGTGAACTGGGGAGGGGCTACACCTTC
CDR3aa: CASSELGRGYTF

j_gene: TRBJ2-2
v_gene: TRBV12-3/TRBV12-4
abundance: .
d_gene: TRBD2
CDR3nt: TGTGCCAGCGGAAGACTAGCGGCGGTCGGGGAGCTGTTTTTT
CDR3aa: CASGRLAAVGELFF

j_gene: TRBJ1-4
v_gene: TRBV7-9
abundance: .
d_gene: TRBD1
CDR3nt: TGTGCCAGCAGCTTGGACAGGGGACGTGAAAAACTGTTTTTT
CDR3aa: CASSLDRGREKLFF

j_gene: TRBJ2-3
v_gene: TRBV11-2
abundance: .
d_gene: .
CDR3nt: TGTGCCAGCAGCTTAGCTAGCAGGGGCAGGGATACGCAGTATTTT
CDR3aa: CASSLASRGRDTQYF

j_gene: TRBJ1-3
v_gene: TRBV7-2
abundance: .
d_gene: .
CDR3nt: TGTGCCAGCAGCTTAGTTACCGGGGGAGGAAACACCATATATTTT
CDR3aa: CASSLVTGGGNTIYF

j_gene: TRBJ2-1
v_gene: TRBV12-3/TRBV12-4
abundance: .
d_gene: TRBD1
CDR3nt: TGTGCCAGCAGTCCCTCTGACAGGGTTCCGTTCTTC
CDR3aa: CASSPSDRVPFF

j_gene: TRBJ2-1
v_gene: TRBV12-3/TRBV12-4
abundance: .
d_gene: .
CDR3nt: TGTGCCAGCAGTCAGGAACAGGGTTTAGGTGAGCAGTTCTTC
CDR3aa: CASSQEQGLGEQFF

j_gene: TRBJ2-5
v_gene: TRBV6-2/TRBV6-3
abundance: .
d_gene: .
CDR3nt: TGTGCCAGCAGTTACGGCGGACTATTACAAGAGACCCAGTACTTC
CDR3aa: CASSYGGLLQETQYF

j_gene: TRBJ1-5
v_gene: TRBV29-1
abundance: .
d_gene: .
CDR3nt: TGCAGCGTTTCACAGGGAGGGGGGAGCAATCAGCCCCAGCATTTT
CDR3aa: CSVSQGGGSNQPQHF

j_gene: TRBJ2-1
v_gene: TRBV20-1
abundance: .
d_gene: .
CDR3nt: TGCAGTGCTGGGGTCGGCGAGCAGTTCTTC
CDR3aa: CSAGVGEQFF

j_gene: TRBJ2-5
v_gene: TRBV20-1
abundance: .
d_gene: TRBD2
CDR3nt: TGCAGTGCTAGCTGGCTAGCGGGATTGAAAGAGACCCAGTACTTC
CDR3aa: CSASWLAGLKETQYF

j_gene: TRBJ2-7
v_gene: TRBV4-2
abundance: .
d_gene: TRBD2
CDR3nt: TGTGCCAGCAGCCAAGTGACTAGCGTCGAGCAGTACTTC
CDR3aa: CASSQVTSVEQYF

j_gene: TRBJ1-1
v_gene: TRBV7-3
abundance: .
d_gene: TRBD1
CDR3nt: TGTGCCAGCAGCACGGGACAGCGCTCTGAAGCTTTCTTT
CDR3aa: CASSTGQRSEAFF

j_gene: TRBJ2-1
v_gene: TRBV5-4
abundance: .
d_gene: .
CDR3nt: TGTGCCAGCAGCTTCCGCAGCAGCTCCTACAATGAGCAGTTCTTC
CDR3aa: CASSFRSSSYNEQFF

j_gene: TRBJ1-2
v_gene: TRBV28
abundance: .
d_gene: .
CDR3nt: TGTGCCAGCAGTTTCTTCAGCTATGGCTACACCTTC
CDR3aa: CASSFFSYGYTF

j_gene: TRBJ1-1
v_gene: TRBV3-1
abundance: .
d_gene: TRBD1
CDR3nt: TGTGCCAGCAGCCCGTCGACAGGGCGTCACCCTTCGAATGAAGCTTTCTTT
CDR3aa: CASSPSTGRHPSNEAFF

j_gene: TRBJ2-1
v_gene: TRBV7-8
abundance: .
d_gene: TRBD2
CDR3nt: TGTGCCAGCAGCTTCAGAGGGACTAGCGGGCTGTTGGCTGAGCAGTTCTTC
CDR3aa: CASSFRGTSGLLAEQFF

j_gene: TRBJ1-1
v_gene: TRBV20-1
abundance: .
d_gene: TRBD1
CDR3nt: TGCAGTGCTAGAGGTGGAGGGGGCTGGACTGAAGCTTTCTTT
CDR3aa: CSARGGGGWTEAFF

j_gene: TRBJ1-1
v_gene: TRBV12-3/TRBV12-4
abundance: few
d_gene: .
CDR3nt: TGTGCCAGCAGTTCGACAGCGAACACTGAAGCTTTCTTT
CDR3aa: CASSSTANTEAFF

j_gene: TRBJ2-5
v_gene: TRBV13
abundance: .
d_gene: .
CDR3nt: TGTGCCAGCAGCTTAGGCCTTGGGAAGACCCAGTACTTC
CDR3aa: CASSLGLGKTQYF

j_gene: TRBJ2-7
v_gene: TRBV10-3
abundance: .
d_gene: .
CDR3nt: TGTGCCATCAGTGAGTCTGCAGGGTACTACGAGCAGTACTTC
CDR3aa: CAISESAGYYEQYF